This T cell receptor beta chain was retrieved from a study of cytomegalovirus exposure and HLA in healthy donors (dated 2017 in TCRdb). About the full investigation: According to an earlier analysis of 587 of the donors, about 170 million T cells yielded 117 million unique TCR beta sequences and about 300 Gb of sequence data. Because of strong linkage in the cohort, 5 or 6 DR-DQ haplotypes were treated as single units for association and clustering. The study combined high-throughput TCR immunosequencing, statistical association of individual TCRs with disease status, and machine learning to predict cytomegalovirus infection status. Around 330 gigabases of sequencing data and around 85 million unique TCR sequences made up an early release that covered some 640 HLA-typed donors. The study aimed to test whether signatures of past pathogen exposure could be identified by cataloging public T cell receptors. Every repertoire in the discovery cohort had been generated on one and the same sequencing platform. On average, roughly 240,000 unique TCR beta nucleotide sequences were sequenced per donor among several hundred genotyped donors of the cohort, with roughly 18% of those sequences being non-productive. In a later analysis, previously published TCR beta repertoires from hundreds of donors were re-analyzed and high-resolution HLA genotyping was added so that TCR occurrence patterns could be studied. An earlier analysis of 587 of the donors applied high-throughput TCR beta sequencing to assess whether each TCR beta V gene segment acted as functional or pseudogenic. The later analysis used no new phenotypic data to find candidate immune exposures, relying instead on TCR beta sequences and their occurrence across donors. Donor age, sex, ethnicity and CMV serostatus were compiled alongside the repertoire data. Of the approximately 400 genotyped donors, around 81% fell in the genetic ancestry cluster associated with self-reported Caucasian donors. The number of typed donors differed by locus: 629-630 for A, B, C, DRB1 and DQB1; 522 for DQA1; 606 for DPA1; and around 470 for DPB1. HLA typing covered class I and class II loci at four-digit resolution. The study used immunosequencing to profile the T cell repertoires of approximately 650 subjects and linked those repertoires to cytomegalovirus serostatus. A later genetic analysis used genome-wide SNP genotypes for 398 of the 666 donors, treating that subset as a discovery cohort. Along with the approximately 700-subject first cohort, a separate validation cohort of over a hundred different subjects was used. Paper-wide results and their limitations: The cohort was sequenced for TCR beta chains only, and without alpha or paired-chain data the features that could be detected were limited. The authors suggested that the approach could potentially be extended to other disease states and immunological phenotypes. At a false discovery rate of 0.05, a later analysis linked some 17,000 TCR beta sequences to specific HLA alleles. A further reported finding was that TCR beta sequences accurately predicted the HLA-A and HLA-B alleles for most subjects in the first cohort. Assigning TCR associations to individual alleles was difficult when HLA alleles, especially DR and DQ, strongly co-occurred. According to a later genetic analysis, donors in an Asian-associated ancestry cluster had fewer N-insertions in productive TCRs than the approximately 610-donor mean. The study listed 164 TCR beta chains as associated with cytomegalovirus. A later analysis reported that several top co-occurrence clusters appeared linked to parvovirus B19, influenza, CMV and Epstein-Barr virus. In a later genetic analysis, a missense DCLRE1C variant was associated with V-gene and J-gene trimming of TCR beta chains, and the association was replicated in an independent cohort. Some IMGT-functional V segments, including TRBV6-2 and TRBV6-3, could not be told apart with the 87-base-pair reads, so those segments were excluded. Because counts were too low, some 16 rarely observed V segments, including chromosome 9 orphons, were excluded from the earlier analysis of about 500 of the donors. The classifier was reported to diagnose cytomegalovirus status with high specificity and sensitivity in both the original and validation cohorts. In a later analysis, HLA-associated TCR beta chains were found to be more clonally expanded and to have lower generation probabilities than equally common non-associated chains. Because some donors lacked HLA typing at each locus, the association tests relied only on the typed subset. In vitro tests confirmed that a few of the cytomegalovirus-associated TCR beta chains recognize cytomegalovirus antigens. Linkage disequilibrium might explain the correlated functional status among segregating V segments, but an unknown experimental factor could not be ruled out. The only immune exposure information available for the cohort was CMV serostatus. An earlier analysis of several hundred of the donors showed that most TCR beta V segments appeared in productive rearrangements either about 87% or about 30% of the time, which broadly matched IMGT annotations. A group of highly shared sequence variants was considered likely to be a technical artifact of the sequencing pipeline. Roughly uniform sequencing depth across donors was assumed in presence/absence analyses, although this assumption may not hold. In a later analysis, the rate of TCR association differed among HLA loci, with DRB1 alleles having the most associated TCRs and HLA-C alleles having the fewest. Across donors, most TCR sequences were observed very rarely, whereas some public TCRs were present in many individuals. In a later analysis, most CMV-associated TCR beta chains were found to appear HLA-restricted, with HLA associations seemingly driven largely by CMV exposure.

The library came from the immunoSEQ multiplex PCR assay. The multiplex PCR relied on a mix of 60 forward primers for TCR Vbeta segments and 13 reverse primers for TCR Jbeta segments. The CDR3 region of rearranged TCR beta genes was amplified from genomic DNA by a multiplex PCR assay. The Illumina HiSeq System was used to sequence the amplified TCR beta libraries as 87-base-pair reads. In the original analysis: A later analysis counted tens of millions of unique TCR beta chains across the 666 repertoires, and about 10 million of these chains were shared by at least two donors. Raw reads were error-corrected and collapsed into unique sequences with a nearest-neighbor algorithm that merged closely related sequences to remove PCR and sequencing errors. CDR3 sequences were aligned to IMGT reference sequences to assign V, D and J gene segments. For a sequence to be retained, at least a six-nucleotide match to both a V gene segment and a J gene segment was required. Rearrangements were called productive when the CDR3 lacked stop codons and stayed in frame with V and J; all others were non-productive. CDR3 was defined by IMGT convention, running from the second conserved V-encoded cysteine to the conserved J-encoded phenylalanine. Sequences without an unambiguous match to a single V gene segment were excluded from the earlier analysis of 587 of the donors. An earlier analysis of 450 to 650 of the donors called V segments functional above 56.7% productive rearrangements and segregating when the between-donor standard deviation exceeded 5%. To diagnose cytomegalovirus status from the catalog of TCR beta chain sequences, a statistical classification framework was built. A later analysis assigned V and J genes by comparing TCR nucleotide sequences with IMGT/GENE-DB human TR gene sequences. A later analysis assigned CDR3 sequences and most-parsimonious VDJ recombination scenarios with the TCRdist pipeline. In a later analysis, every TCR beta chain was defined by the combination of its CDR3 amino acid sequence and its V-gene family, and reads without a unique V-gene family were dropped. To address suspected cross-contamination and a sequencing artifact, a later analysis removed roughly 580 highly shared, low-generation-probability nucleotide sequences. For each public chain, a later analysis derived a clonal expansion index from normalized ranks of inferred template counts within each repertoire. A later analysis computed generation probabilities with a VDJ recombination model fitted to out-of-frame rearrangements, and checked the results against IGoR. Hypergeometric tests were used in a later analysis to score TCR-TCR, TCR-HLA and TCR-CMV co-occurrence, with a repertoire-size bias correction applied to the TCR pairs. A later analysis estimated false discovery rates by permuting HLA or CMV assignments 20 times. In a later analysis, co-occurring TCRs were grouped using DBSCAN, and TCRdist sequence similarity was added for clustering within HLA-allele-positive subsets. Co-occurrence clustering excluded repertoires with fewer than 30,000 or more than 120,000 public chains, plus five with anomalous nucleotide sharing. Here the immuneACCESS table is served through TCRdb, limited to in-frame sequences with V and J called. Missing clones are a known gap in these copies; in checked studies unresolved V genes cover under half, and the rest lacks a known reason. V and J calls and clone size are as listed in that table; D and trimming were resolved from the DNA. The sample table records about 120,000 clones; about three quarters of these occur just once. About 3.3% of the sample comes from the top ten.

The cohort comprised approximately 700 healthy bone marrow donors. At the time of sampling, every cohort member was nominally healthy, though immune exposures that went unrecorded were likely present. The donor tested CMV seropositive, placing the donor among the 250 to 350 seropositive members of the cohort. Every donor gave a peripheral blood sample, and the peripheral blood mononuclear cells from that sample were used for TCR beta sequencing. Genomic DNA extraction from the blood cell samples was performed with the Qiagen DNeasy Blood Extraction Kit. Of note for this clone: Its antigen is unknown. No much larger clone exists at a distance of one base, and base qualities are not known.

The germline V gene encodes CDR1 LNHDA and CDR2 SQIVND (reference sequence). V gives up 6 bases and J gives up 8 bases, and the segment between their germline ends measures 13 bases. Including cysteine and phenylalanine, the CDR3 has 13 amino acids. The kept DNA is CDR3 alone, 39 bases in frame from the first base. This receptor was taken from a woman between 25 and 40 years old in good health and CMV-seropositive. The sequenced sample consisted of PBMCs. The V and J segments used are TRBV19 and TRBJ1-4; no D gene call is confident. At the DNA level, the sequence is TGTGCCAGTAGCTCCACAGCAGCAGAAAAACTGTTTTTT. Its coded protein is CASSSTAAEKLFF.